The 26 T cell receptor beta chains reported below all come from one sample, sequenced in a study of regulatory T cells in long-lasting Graves disease. Noted time point: newly diagnosed GD, antithyroid drugs for less than 3 months. RNA from PBMCs was the source of the TCR library. Construction of TCR beta libraries relied on iRepertoire HTBI primers and on Arm-PCR targeting CDR3 regions. Using its own MiXCR run on the multiplex PCR reads, TCRdb lists one record per CDR3 protein. The data contain about 360,000 distinct CDR3 sequences, 16% of them singletons. These records were also assigned to another study, of T cells in Graves' hyperthyroidism and ophthalmopathy.

The sequenced sample was peripheral blood mononuclear cells (PBMCs), obtained at new diagnosis, from a patient treated with antithyroid drugs. All receptors come from a woman aged 18-29 years with Graves disease.

The chain links TRBV6-1 to TRBJ1-4; D not resolved. CDR3 size: 14 residues. Trimming removed 5 bases at V and 4 bases at J, with 11 bases between. Germline assignment: CDR1 MNHNS and CDR2 SASEGT. Here the CDR3 DNA reads TGTGCCAGCAGTCGGACGGTACATAATGAAAAACTGTTTTTT. Amino acids: CASSRTVHNEKLFF.

This clonotype showed up many times. J is TRBJ2-1 and V is TRBV14; 7 nucleotides agree with TRBD2. Germline lookup yields CDR1 SGHDN and CDR2 FVKESK. The CDR3 has 16 amino acids. The J segment lost 4 bases and the V segment lost 3 bases, leaving 9 bases of the junction unmatched. The CDR3 spells CASSQILATTYNEQFF. CDR3 sequence (DNA): TGTGCCAGCAGCCAGATACTAGCGACTACGTACAATGAGCAGTTCTTC.

J is TRBJ1-5 and V is TRBV24-1; 9 bases are shared with TRBD1. The CDR3 length is 15 residues. Germline V gene sequence: CDR1 KGHDR, CDR2 SFDVKD. V gave up 4 bases and J gave up 2 bases; unmatched junction bases: 2. CDR3 sequence (DNA): TGTGCCACCAGTGAGGGGGACAGGGGCAATCAGCCCCAGCATTTT. Translated: CATSEGDRGNQPQHF.

This clonotype appeared many times. The J gene is TRBJ2-5, the V gene TRBV12-3 or TRBV12-4; the D is unclear. The CDR3 has 11 residues. Trimming pared 8 bases from V and 5 bases from J, leaving 9 bases between. CDR3 residues: CASGFGETQYF. CDR3 nucleotides: TGTGCCAGCGGGTTCGGGGAGACCCAGTACTTC.

In its sample, this clonotype was seen many times. The J gene is TRBJ1-1, the V gene TRBV3-1; D gene ambiguous. Trimming stripped 3 bases from V and 0 bases from J, with 5 bases between. The CDR3 contains 13 residues. Germline-derived CDR1 and CDR2 are LGHDT and YNNKEL (reference sequence). Here the CDR3 DNA reads TGTGCCAGCAGCCATTCCCTGAACACTGAAGCTTTCTTT. Protein: CASSHSLNTEAFF.

This clonotype was recorded a few times. The gene calls are TRBV9 and TRBJ1-1, with unresolved D. V lost 0 bases and J 7 bases, leaving 13 bases between the germline ends. The CDR3 is 14 amino acids. CDR1 and CDR2 from the germline V gene are SGDLS and YYNGEE. CDR3 residues: CASSVGGQMYEAFF. The CDR3 coding sequence is TGTGCCAGCAGCGTAGGTGGCCAAATGTATGAAGCTTTCTTT.

The rearrangement links TRBV6-5 to TRBJ2-2; D ambiguous. In germline, CDR1 is MNHEY, CDR2 SVGAGI. V gave up 2 bases and J gave up 4 bases, with 5 bases separating them. CDR3 length equals 13 residues. This CDR3 is CASSYRSTGELFF. CDR3 coding DNA: TGTGCCAGCAGTTACCGAAGCACCGGGGAGCTGTTTTTT.

This clonotype showed up many times. J is TRBJ1-1 and V is TRBV28; the match to TRBD1 covers 7 bases. Germline-derived CDR1 and CDR2 are MDHEN and SYDVKM. The CDR3 totals 14 residues. Germline trimming cut 7 bases from V and 0 bases from J; bases unmatched to any gene: 5. CDR3 bases: TGTGCCAGCACCCGGGGACAGTTGAACACTGAAGCTTTCTTT. It yields the protein CASTRGQLNTEAFF.

This clonotype was seen repeatedly, ten times or more. The CDR3 protein is CASTEQEVANEQFF. The CDR3 DNA is TGTGCCAGCACCGAACAGGAAGTCGCGAATGAGCAGTTCTTC. This rearrangement joins TRBV11-2 to TRBJ2-1, with D perhaps TRBD1 (5 bases). The CDR3 spans 14 residues. V lost 7 bases, J lost 7 bases, and 17 bases lay in between. CDR1 is SGHAT and CDR2 is FQNNGV in the germline V gene. Complete variable domain (other parts from reference TRBV11-2 and TRBJ2-1): EAGVAQSPRYKIIEKRQSVAFWCNPISGHATLYWYQQILGQGPKLLIQFQNNGVVDDSQLPKDRFSAERLKGVDSTLKIQPAKLEDSAVYLCASTEQEVANEQFFGPGTRLTVL.

This clonotype was seen at least ten times. This sequence joins TRBV30 and TRBJ2-7; D may be TRBD2 (6 bases). Trimming pared 4 bases from V and 2 bases from J, leaving 12 bases between. CDR1 is GTSNPN and CDR2 is SVGIG in the germline V gene (reference sequence). This CDR3 region has 13 residues. The CDR3 region is CAWIAEQTYEQYF. The CDR3 DNA is TGTGCCTGGATAGCGGAACAAACCTACGAGCAGTACTTC. Variable domain in full (rest from reference TRBV30 and TRBJ2-7): SQTIHQWPATLVQPVGSPLSLECTVEGTSNPNLYWYRQAAGRGLQLLFYSVGIGQISSEVPQNLSASRPQDRQFILSSKKLLLSDSGFYLCAWIAEQTYEQYFGPGTRLTVT.

This clonotype was picked up many times. The V gene is TRBV30, the J gene TRBJ2-7; TRBD1 matches 7 bases. CDR1 GTSNPN and CDR2 SVGIG come from the germline V gene (reference sequence). Trimming took 3 bases from V and 6 from J; bases not matched to a gene: 5. There are 12 residues in the CDR3. CDR3 in amino acids: CAWSGQVGEQYF. The CDR3 coding sequence is TGTGCCTGGAGCGGACAGGTCGGCGAGCAGTACTTC. The full variable domain, rest sourced from reference TRBV30 and TRBJ2-7, is SQTIHQWPATLVQPVGSPLSLECTVEGTSNPNLYWYRQAAGRGLQLLFYSVGIGQISSEVPQNLSASRPQDRQFILSSKKLLLSDSGFYLCAWSGQVGEQYFGPGTRLTVT.

This clonotype was detected a few times. This chain joins TRBV5-1 and TRBJ2-5; D is possibly TRBD1 or TRBD2 (5 bases each). The CDR3 loop spans 15 amino acids. Per the germline V gene, CDR1 is SGHRS and CDR2 is YFSETQ. The ends were cut back, 3 bases at V and 1 base at J, with 13 bases in the middle. As DNA, the CDR3 is TGCGCCAGCAGCTCCCGGGACGGATTCCAAGAGACCCAGTACTTC. Translating it yields CASSSRDGFQETQYF.

In the case of this clonotype: A far larger clone is one nucleotide away, so this likely arose from a read error. The V and J genes are TRBV2 and TRBJ2-1; tentatively, D is TRBD1 (6 bases). The J call is doubtful: the DNA matches TRBJ2-5 better. The CDR3 sequence is 15 residues long. Germline V lookup: CDR1 SNHLY, CDR2 FYNNEI. The CDR3 DNA sequence: TGTGCCAGCAGTCTTGGGGCAGGGGCAAGGGAGACCCAGTACTTC. Protein product: CASSLGAGARETQYF.

This clonotype was counted ten times or more. The rearrangement uses TRBV5-1 and TRBJ2-2; D is perhaps TRBD1 (5 bases). V lost 0 bases and J 3 bases, leaving 9 bases between the germline ends. This CDR3 region has 15 residues. The germline gives CDR1 SGHRS, CDR2 YFSETQ. CDR3 nucleotide sequence: TGCGCCAGCAGCTTGGTCACAGGTCACACCGGGGAGCTGTTTTTT. It yields the protein CASSLVTGHTGELFF. Filled out from reference TRBV5-1 and TRBJ2-2, the complete variable domain reads KAGVTQTPRYLIKTRGQQVTLSCSPISGHRSVSWYQQTPGQGLQFLFEYFSETQRNKGNFPGRFSGRQFSNSRSEMNVSTLELGDSALYLCASSLVTGHTGELFFGEGSRLTVL.

This sequence joins TRBV29-1 and TRBJ2-2; D is ambiguous. V lost 5 bases, J lost 0 bases, and 22 bases lay in between. Germline V gives CDR1 SQVTM, CDR2 ANQGSEA. The CDR3 length is 18 residues. This CDR3 is CSVTGPKSHPSNTGELFF. DNA of the CDR3: TGCAGCGTTACCGGCCCCAAGTCCCATCCTTCGAACACCGGGGAGCTGTTTTTT.

This clonotype was seen repeatedly, ten times or more. The gene calls are TRBV30 and TRBJ1-4, with 7 bases aligning to TRBD1. Germline V gene data show CDR1 as GTSNPN and CDR2 as SVGIG (reference sequence). This CDR3 contains 13 residues. J gave up 8 bases and V 4 bases, and 7 bases lay outside the gene matches. The CDR3 nucleotides read TGTGCCTGGACCCGACAGGGCGGAGAAAAACTGTTTTTT. Its translation is CAWTRQGGEKLFF.

V usage is TRBV12-3 or TRBV12-4 and J usage is TRBJ1-3; a weak D match, TRBD1 (5 bases). This CDR3 is built from 14 residues. V was shortened by 6 bases and J by 4 bases, with 13 bases between the two germline ends. The CDR3 nucleotides read TGTGCCAGCAGACCCAGGGTCACCGGAAACACCATATATTTT. Protein product: CASRPRVTGNTIYF.

This clonotype was found many times. This chain uses TRBV20-1 with TRBJ2-1; D unclear. The CDR3 spans 15 residues. The germline V and J ends were trimmed by 6 bases and 0 bases, with 15 bases remaining between them. Germline V lookup: CDR1 DFQATT, CDR2 SNEGSKA (reference sequence). The CDR3 coding sequence is TGCAGTGCAGGGCGACCGTGGAGCTCCTACAATGAGCAGTTCTTC. Translating it yields CSAGRPWSSYNEQFF.

The chain is built from TRBV19 and TRBJ2-7, with D maybe TRBD2 (5 bases). CDR1 and CDR2 from the germline V gene are LNHDA and SQIVND (reference sequence). This CDR3 has 15 amino acids. V lost 6 bases and J lost 0, with 15 bases in between. CDR3 nucleotide sequence: TGTGCCAGTAGGAAGAGAGGGTCGGGCTCCTACGAGCAGTACTTC. Its protein is CASRKRGSGSYEQYF.

For this clonotype: The CDR3 does not end in the conserved phenylalanine or tryptophan, so this is likely a read error. The chain recombines TRBV20-1 with TRBJ2-7, with 8 nucleotides matching TRBD1. The CDR3 runs 14 residues. Germline V gene lookup returns CDR1 DFQATT and CDR2 SNEGSKA (reference sequence). V was pared by 6 bases and J by 3 bases, with 10 bases of the junction left unmatched. The CDR3: CSANPRDRNYEQYS. In nucleotides, the CDR3 is TGCAGTGCGAACCCCAGGGACAGGAACTACGAGCAGTACTCC.

The table lists this clonotype with many counts. The CDR3 is CASSGGGTSTDTQYF. Written as DNA, the CDR3 is TGTGCCAGCAGTGGCGGGGGCACTAGCACAGATACGCAGTATTTT. The chain employs TRBV2 and TRBJ2-3; tentatively, D is TRBD2 (7 bases). CDR1 and CDR2 (germline): SNHLY, FYNNEI. There are 15 residues in the CDR3. Between the trimmed V and J ends, which lost 4 bases and 0 bases, there was a span of 11 bases.

The sample holds many counts of this clonotype. The chain combines TRBV27 with TRBJ1-2, with unresolved D. The germline CDR1 and CDR2 sequences are MNHEY and SMNVEV (reference sequence). This CDR3 has 12 residues. The ends were cut back, 6 bases at V and 6 bases at J, with 11 bases in the middle. The CDR3 reads CASSLGGNGYTF. Here the CDR3 DNA reads TGTGCCAGCAGCTTGGGAGGGAATGGCTACACCTTC.

This chain connects TRBV9 to TRBJ1-1, with D possibly matching TRBD1 (6 bases). V lost 4 bases, J lost 7 bases, and 17 bases lay in between. Germline CDR1 and CDR2: SGDLS and YYNGEE. The CDR3 length is 14 residues. CDR3 in DNA: TGTGCCAGCAGCTCCTCGGGGGCGGGGGGTGAAGCTTTCTTT. Its translation: CASSSSGAGGEAFF.

The J gene is TRBJ2-1, the V gene TRBV5-1; unclear D gene. The CDR3 sequence is 11 residues long. The ends were cut back, 2 bases at V and 8 bases at J, with 5 bases in the middle. From germline, CDR1 is SGHRS and CDR2 YFSETQ. Written as DNA, the CDR3 is TGCGCCAGCAGCTTTGATGATGAGCAGTTCTTC. This translates into CASSFDDEQFF.

This clonotype was found many times. The V and J genes are TRBV11-2 and TRBJ1-2; D not certain. Trimming stripped 4 bases from V and 6 bases from J, with 21 bases between. The V gene's germline CDR1 is SGHAT and CDR2 FQNNGV. The CDR3 spans 16 residues. In DNA form, the CDR3 reads TGTGCCAGCAGCTCCCTTGGAGGTTGGGGTCGGAATGGCTACACCTTC. This encodes CASSSLGGWGRNGYTF.

This clonotype was detected a few times. This chain joins TRBV2 and TRBJ2-5; 9 nucleotides match TRBD2. Germline CDR1 is SNHLY and CDR2 is FYNNEI. The J segment lost 3 bases and the V segment lost 3 bases, leaving 5 bases of the junction unmatched. The CDR3 is 15 residues long. The chain's CDR3 is CASSDPSGTKETQYF. The CDR3 bases are TGTGCCAGCAGTGACCCTAGCGGGACCAAAGAGACCCAGTACTTC.